This passage covers 22 T cell receptor beta chains from one sample sequenced in a study of T cells in Graves' hyperthyroidism and ophthalmopathy. TCR beta CDR3 region amplification was performed from RNA transcripts. An initial round of RT-PCR targeting the TCR CDR3 relied on the HTBI primer set. TCRdb reanalysed the multiplex PCR reads using MiXCR and keeps one entry per CDR3 protein. The table has around 620,000 distinct CDR3 sequences, 15% to 20% seen once. The sample taken for sequencing was blood. The source of these receptors is a young woman with Graves' hyperthyroidism.

This clonotype was counted ten times or more. The chain couples TRBV7-3 to TRBJ2-2, with 7 bases matching TRBD2. Germline assignment: CDR1 SGHTA and CDR2 FQGTGA. V dropped 4 bases and J dropped 4; count of bases not matched to a gene: 0. This CDR3 region has 13 residues. The CDR3 protein is CASSSGGTGELFF. DNA for the CDR3: TGTGCCAGCAGCTCGGGAGGCACCGGGGAGCTGTTTTTT.

This clonotype was seen more than once but under ten times. The V and J genes are TRBV6-1 and TRBJ2-7, with 11 positions matching TRBD2. The V segment lost 7 bases and the J segment 2 bases; nucleotides outside the gene matches: 4. Germline CDR1 is MNHNS and CDR2 is SASEGT. CDR3 length: 14 residues. The CDR3: CASTRTSGPYEQYF. The CDR3, as DNA: TGTGCCAGCACCCGGACTAGCGGGCCCTACGAGCAGTACTTC.

This chain uses TRBV11-2 with TRBJ1-1, with D uncertain. The CDR3 consists of 16 residues. The germline CDR1 and CDR2 sequences are SGHAT and FQNNGV. V was clipped by 3 bases and J by 2 bases, with 16 bases between them. The CDR3 sequence: CASSFHQAARNTEAFF. The DNA for the CDR3 is TGTGCCAGCAGCTTCCACCAGGCAGCACGAAACACTGAAGCTTTCTTT. Full variable domain (outside the CDR3, taken from reference TRBV11-2 and TRBJ1-1): EAGVAQSPRYKIIEKRQSVAFWCNPISGHATLYWYQQILGQGPKLLIQFQNNGVVDDSQLPKDRFSAERLKGVDSTLKIQPAKLEDSAVYLCASSFHQAARNTEAFFGQGTRLTVV.

This clonotype was seen at least ten times. The chain carries TRBV30 and TRBJ1-2; D is perhaps TRBD1 (6 bases). Germline V lookup: CDR1 GTSNPN, CDR2 SVGIG (reference sequence). Trimming cost V 5 bases and J 4 bases, with 11 bases left between them. The CDR3 length is 12 residues. CDR3 loop: CAWGDRLYGYTF. The CDR3 DNA reads as TGTGCCTGGGGTGACAGGCTCTATGGCTACACCTTC.

As regards this clonotype: It may be a read error: a sequence one base away is much more abundant. The chain employs TRBV7-2 and TRBJ2-1; perhaps TRBD2 as D (6 bases). V shed 7 bases and J shed 6 bases, with 16 bases lying between them. Germline V gene lookup returns CDR1 SGHTA and CDR2 FQGNSA. This CDR3 contains 14 residues. The CDR3 is CASTSMGGANEQFF. In DNA, the CDR3 is TGTGCCAGCACCTCAATGGGGGGAGCCAATGAGCAGTTCTTC.

This clonotype was picked up many times. The chain uses TRBV28 and TRBJ2-1; weak D call: TRBD1 (6 bases). Germline CDR1 reads MDHEN; CDR2 reads SYDVKM. The CDR3 covers 11 residues. V dropped 4 bases and J dropped 13 bases, with 11 bases sitting between them. DNA for the CDR3: TGTGCCAGCAGTTCGACAGGCGCTCAGTTCTTC. Translating it yields CASSSTGAQFF.

This clonotype was observed at least ten times. The CDR3 DNA is TGTGCCAGCAGTACTGGCCGGGGACCTCACACAGATACGCAGTATTTT. Amino acids: CASSTGRGPHTDTQYF. The chain has TRBV27 and TRBJ2-3; the D gene could be TRBD1 or TRBD2 (5 bases each). The V gene's germline CDR1 is MNHEY and CDR2 SMNVEV (reference sequence). There are 16 residues in the CDR3. V was clipped by 5 bases and J by 2 bases, with 17 bases between them.

This clonotype was seen a few times. V gene TRBV29-1 combines with J gene TRBJ1-2; D gene unclear. The ends were cut back, 3 bases at V and 4 bases at J, with 15 bases in the middle. CDR1 SQVTM and CDR2 ANQGSEA come from the germline V gene. The CDR3 consists of 14 residues. Written as DNA, the CDR3 is TGCAGCGTTGAGGCTCTTGAGGGTGCCTATGGCTACACCTTC. Its protein is CSVEALEGAYGYTF.

The chain recombines TRBV20-1 with TRBJ2-7, with D hard to call. V shed 6 bases and J shed 0 bases, with 15 bases lying between them. Germline V gene data show CDR1 as DFQATT and CDR2 as SNEGSKA (reference sequence). The CDR3 extends over 14 amino acids. DNA for the CDR3: TGCAGTGCCCCCCAAGGCAGCTACTCCTACGAGCAGTACTTC. Encoded protein: CSAPQGSYSYEQYF.

This clonotype came up many times. The chain uses TRBV2 and TRBJ1-4, with 7 bases matching TRBD1. With V trimmed by 7 bases and J by 4 bases, 6 bases remained unmatched. This CDR3 contains 14 residues. CDR1 SNHLY and CDR2 FYNNEI come from the germline V gene. Here the CDR3 reads CASNRGQLNEKLFF. CDR3 nucleotides: TGTGCCAGCAATAGGGGACAGCTTAATGAAAAACTGTTTTTT.

This clonotype was counted at least ten times. The rearrangement joins TRBV15 to TRBJ1-2, with 8 bases lining up with TRBD1. J was trimmed by 4 bases and V by 2 bases; bases with no gene match: 0. The CDR3 contains 13 residues. Germline values: CDR1 LNHNV, CDR2 YYDKDF (reference sequence). In DNA, the CDR3 is TGTGCCACCAGCAGAACAGGGGGCTATGGCTACACCTTC. It specifies CATSRTGGYGYTF.

Ten or more counts support this clonotype. V is TRBV10-3 and J is TRBJ2-1; 7 positions agree with TRBD1. Germline V gives CDR1 ENHRY, CDR2 SYGVKD. V lost 0 bases, J lost 6 bases, and 2 bases stayed unmatched. This CDR3 is 14 amino acids long. The CDR3 reads CAISESGQFNEQFF. The CDR3 nucleotides are TGTGCCATCAGTGAGTCGGGACAGTTCAATGAGCAGTTCTTC.

The CDR3 protein is CASSVDGGELADTQYF. The CDR3 nucleotides are TGTGCCAGCAGCGTAGATGGGGGGGAACTTGCAGATACGCAGTATTTT. The gene calls are TRBV9 and TRBJ2-3; 7 nucleotides line up with TRBD2. The ends lost 0 bases at V and 4 bases at J; junction bases unmatched: 8. The germline CDR1 and CDR2 sequences are SGDLS and YYNGEE. The CDR3 contains 16 residues.

This chain joins TRBV6-1 and TRBJ2-5, with D possibly being TRBD1 (8 bases). The length of the CDR3 is 17 residues. V lost 3 bases, J lost 4 bases, and 21 bases lay in between. The germline gives CDR1 MNHNS, CDR2 SASEGT. In DNA form, the CDR3 reads TGTGCCAGCAGTGATTATCCTAAACAGGGGGGGGTAGAGACCCAGTACTTC. Amino acid sequence: CASSDYPKQGGVETQYF.

This clonotype has at least ten counts. The V gene is TRBV28, the J gene TRBJ2-7, with 7 nucleotides matching TRBD1. After removal of 5 bases from V and 0 bases from J, the junction contained 1 base not matched to a gene. CDR1 MDHEN and CDR2 SYDVKM come from the germline V gene. This CDR3 comprises 13 residues. The CDR3 DNA reads TGTGCCAGCAGTCGACAGGGCTCCTACGAGCAGTACTTC. It translates to CASSRQGSYEQYF.

The chain recombines TRBV19 with TRBJ1-2, with D unclear. This CDR3 has 15 amino acids. V lost 2 bases, J lost 6 bases, and 16 bases lay in between. The V gene's germline CDR1 is LNHDA and CDR2 SQIVND (reference sequence). CDR3: CASSIKPVMEDGYTF. CDR3 DNA: TGTGCCAGTAGTATAAAGCCCGTCATGGAGGATGGCTACACCTTC.

This clonotype was counted ten times or more. V and J are TRBV27 and TRBJ2-3, with TRBD1 as a possible D gene (5 bases). V was cut by 5 bases and J by 4 bases, with 13 bases left in between. Germline loops: CDR1 MNHEY, CDR2 SMNVEV (reference sequence). The CDR3 is 14 amino acids. The CDR3 nucleotides are TGTGCCAGCAGTGCGGTGTGGGGCCCAGATACGCAGTATTTT. This codes for CASSAVWGPDTQYF.

The sample holds many counts of this clonotype. The chain couples TRBV10-3 to TRBJ1-2; TRBD1 is a possible D gene (5 bases). From germline, CDR1 is ENHRY and CDR2 SYGVKD. V shed 10 bases and J shed 6 bases, with 18 bases lying between them. There are 13 residues in the CDR3. The CDR3 nucleotides read TGTGCCACCAGGGTTTCCGCAGAGGATGGCTACACCTTC. It translates to CATRVSAEDGYTF.

This clonotype was seen a handful of times. The rearrangement joins TRBV6-5 to TRBJ1-2; D gene unclear. The V end lost 8 bases, the J end lost 2 bases, and 21 bases lay between the germline ends. Looked up from germline, CDR1 is MNHEY and CDR2 is SVGAGI. The CDR3 spans 16 residues. The CDR3 DNA reads TGTGCCAGCGCTAAGGCAAGCAGAAATATCAACTATGGCTACACCTTC. Its protein product is CASAKASRNINYGYTF.

This clonotype was counted ten times or more. The chain is built from TRBV27 and TRBJ2-7, with 7 bases that match TRBD2. Germline CDR1 and CDR2: MNHEY and SMNVEV (reference sequence). V dropped 2 bases and J dropped 1; count of bases not matched to a gene: 5. The CDR3 contains 15 residues. DNA for the CDR3: TGTGCCAGCAGTTTAGCAGGGAGGGTTTCCTACGAGCAGTACTTC. Residues: CASSLAGRVSYEQYF.

In this sample, this clonotype turned up a few times. The chain couples TRBV27 to TRBJ2-7; TRBD1 agrees at 10 bases. Unmatched junction bases numbered 7, after V lost 3 bases and J lost 5 bases. This CDR3 region has 15 residues. Germline-derived CDR1 and CDR2 are MNHEY and SMNVEV (reference sequence). In DNA, the CDR3 is TGTGCCAGCAGTTTTGGGACAGGGGTGGGAAACGAGCAGTACTTC. Amino acid sequence: CASSFGTGVGNEQYF.

This clonotype came up many times. The chain's CDR3 is CASNRLYRGTVIDTEAFF. The CDR3 coding sequence is TGTGCCAGCAACCGTCTCTACCGGGGAACGGTTATCGACACTGAAGCTTTCTTT. This chain connects TRBV6-1 to TRBJ1-1; D is ambiguous. From germline, CDR1 is MNHNS and CDR2 SASEGT. The V and J ends lost 7 bases and 3 bases respectively, with 27 bases between them. The CDR3 spans 18 residues.